This TCR beta chain comes out of a study of blood T cell repertoires in COVID-19. At the level of the study: T cells, B-cell-depleted T cells, or PBMCs supplied cDNA or gDNA.

Germline V gene lookup returns CDR1 GTSNPN and CDR2 SVGIG (reference sequence). The CDR3 covers 12 residues. V was pared by 0 bases and J by 5 bases, with 5 bases between. In assigning cohorts, the study relied on participant-reported clinical history. This clone has just one count. In the original analysis: Amplified reference gene primers provided the basis for estimating nucleated cell counts. Data came from immunoSEQ multiplex PCR; TCRdb stores just in-frame clones and leaves some out. V, J and clone size are those of that table, while D and trimming were read from the DNA. The sample yields about 200,000 clones, 85% seen once.

The rearrangement uses TRBV30 and TRBJ2-1; no reliable D call. This TCR was sampled from a middle-aged man who had recovered from COVID-19. Sequenced: PBMCs or T cells enriched from blood (not recorded which). For the CDR3, the DNA is TGTGCCTGGAGTGTGTCTCACAATGAGCAGTTCTTC. It codes for CAWSVSHNEQFF.